The subject of this entry is one T cell receptor (beta chain). Its antigen is not identified. This sample is part of a study of shared clonotypes between healthy human individuals. Assay used: immunoSEQ multiplex PCR; TCRdb lists only in-frame clones, some missing. The data hold about 480,000 clones, with more than 65% observed a single time. Study-level points and caveats: The low donor count limited represented genetic and exposure-history diversity.

Germline V gives CDR1 LNHDA, CDR2 SQIVND (reference sequence). V lost 6 bases and J 8 bases, leaving 9 bases between the germline ends. This CDR3 has 11 residues. With unsorted samples, genomic DNA was obtained from about 100 million PBMCs. This receptor was obtained from a middle-aged woman in good health. Some clones in this sample may be carry-over from other donors' samples. The sequencing input was PBMCs. The chain recombines TRBV19 with TRBJ2-3, with D unclear. The CDR3 region is CASRGSSTQYF. The DNA for the CDR3 is TGTGCCAGTAGGGGCAGTAGTACGCAGTATTTT.